Below, 29 T cell receptor beta chains from the same sample are listed, as sequenced in a study of multiple sclerosis patients with progressive multifocal leukoencephalopathy. Time point indicated: time of PML onset. The repertoire was sequenced with immunoSEQ multiplex PCR; TCRdb's copy has only in-frame clones and lacks some. This table holds roughly 30,000 clones, 80% to 90% found once. Sequenced material: PBMCs, taken from a patient treated with natalizumab. The receptor set was obtained from a middle-aged woman with progressive multifocal leukoencephalopathy.

V gene TRBV7-3 combines with J gene TRBJ1-2, with D uncertain. CDR1 and CDR2 (germline): SGHTA, FQGTGA. The CDR3 is 14 amino acids. Trimming stripped 1 base from V and 2 bases from J, with 8 bases between. In nucleotides, the CDR3 is TGTGCCAGCAGCTTAAATCAGGTCAACTATGGCTACACCTTC. As protein: CASSLNQVNYGYTF.

J is TRBJ2-1 and V is TRBV7-3; TRBD2 agrees at 8 bases. Germline-derived CDR1 and CDR2 are SGHTA and FQGTGA. Unmatched junction bases numbered 4, after V lost 0 bases and J lost 6 bases. The CDR3 totals 15 residues. The CDR3 is CASSLTLTSANEQFF. DNA for the CDR3: TGTGCCAGCAGCTTAACCCTGACTAGCGCCAATGAGCAGTTCTTC.

This clone was seen once. The V call is TRBV7-9, the J call TRBJ1-2; D possibly corresponds to TRBD1 (5 bases). The CDR3 has 14 residues. CDR1 is SEHNR and CDR2 is FQNEAQ in the germline V gene (reference sequence). The V end lost 1 base, the J end lost 3 bases, and 9 bases lay between the germline ends. CDR3 DNA sequence: TGTGCCAGCAGCTTAGTTTCGGGGGACTATGGCTACACCTTC. As protein: CASSLVSGDYGYTF.

The chain carries TRBV5-5 and TRBJ2-7; TRBD1 is a possible D gene (5 bases). The germline V gene encodes CDR1 SGHKS and CDR2 YYEKEE (reference sequence). Trimming stripped 0 bases from V and 2 bases from J, with 12 bases between. The CDR3 is made up of 15 amino acids. CDR3 sequence: CASSLEGISPYEQYF. The CDR3 DNA follows: TGTGCCAGCAGCTTGGAGGGGATTTCCCCCTACGAGCAGTACTTC.

The chain employs TRBV2 and TRBJ1-1; maybe TRBD1 (6 bases). This CDR3 has 14 residues. Germline V gene data show CDR1 as SNHLY and CDR2 as FYNNEI. Between the trimmed V and J ends, which lost 5 bases and 4 bases, there was a span of 14 bases. The CDR3 reads CASSRGQGSTEAFF. CDR3 bases: TGTGCCAGCAGTCGGGGGCAGGGGAGCACTGAAGCTTTCTTT.

The J gene is TRBJ2-2, the V gene TRBV6-1; D may be TRBD1 (5 bases). This CDR3 contains 15 residues. V lost 7 bases, J lost 0 bases, and 12 bases lay in between. CDR1 is MNHNS and CDR2 is SASEGT in the germline V gene. CDR3 loop: CASKLWTTNTGELFF. The DNA for the CDR3 is TGTGCCAGCAAACTTTGGACAACGAACACCGGGGAGCTGTTTTTT.

This clone was found once. This chain uses TRBV5-1 with TRBJ2-3; a possible D gene is TRBD1 (7 bases). The CDR3 has 13 residues. Germline V lookup: CDR1 SGHRS, CDR2 YFSETQ. V was cut by 7 bases and J by 5 bases, with 14 bases left in between. CDR3 coding DNA: TGCGCCAGCGCCAGGGGGGCAGGAGATACGCAGTATTTT. Protein: CASARGAGDTQYF.

The rearrangement uses TRBV7-2 and TRBJ1-5, with 8 bases identical to TRBD1. J lost 6 bases, V lost 1 base, and 8 bases had no gene match. Per the germline V gene, CDR1 is SGHTA and CDR2 is FQGNSA. The CDR3 has 16 residues. CDR3 sequence (DNA): TGTGCCAGCAGCTTAGACAGCGGACAGGGATTTCAGCCCCAGCATTTT. It codes for CASSLDSGQGFQPQHF. The whole variable domain, remainder taken from reference TRBV7-2 and TRBJ1-5, is GAGVSQSPSNKVTEKGKDVELRCDPISGHTALYWYRQSLGQGLEFLIYFQGNSAPDKSGLPSDRFSAERTGGSVSTLTIQRTQQEDSAVYLCASSLDSGQGFQPQHFGDGTRLSIL.

The rearrangement links TRBV18 to TRBJ2-7, with TRBD2 matching over 8 bases. The V and J ends lost 3 bases and 7 bases, in that order; junction bases with no gene match: 11. CDR1 and CDR2 (germline): KGHSH, LQKENI. This CDR3 region has 15 residues. CDR3 DNA: TGTGCCAGCTCACCTAGCGGGGTTAAAACGAGGGAGCAGTACTTC. It is translated as CASSPSGVKTREQYF.

The chain recombines TRBV6-5 with TRBJ1-1; tentatively, D is TRBD1 (5 bases). CDR3 length equals 12 residues. Per germline, CDR1 MNHEY and CDR2 SVGAGI. The V end was cut by 2 bases, the J end by 11 bases, with 12 bases between. The CDR3 spells CASSYRGRVAFF. CDR3 bases: TGTGCCAGCAGTTACAGGGGCCGCGTCGCTTTCTTT.

The V gene is TRBV7-2, the J gene TRBJ2-7; 7 bases match TRBD1. The CDR3 totals 14 residues. Germline CDR1 and CDR2: SGHTA and FQGNSA. The ends lost 0 bases at V and 5 bases at J; junction bases unmatched: 4. CDR3 protein: CASSLAGGRDEQYF. The DNA of the CDR3 is TGTGCCAGCAGCTTAGCAGGGGGCCGGGACGAGCAGTACTTC.

The rearrangement uses TRBV7-6 and TRBJ2-7; 7 bases match TRBD2. The germline CDR1 and CDR2 sequences are SGHVS and FNYEAQ. This CDR3 region has 15 residues. Trimming removed 5 bases from V and 1 base from J; junction bases left unmatched: 8. The CDR3 bases are TGTGCCAGCAGCGTCGCTAGCGGAAAATCCTACGAGCAGTACTTC. Amino acid sequence: CASSVASGKSYEQYF.

The J gene is TRBJ2-1, the V gene TRBV15; tentative D call: TRBD1 (5 bases). This CDR3 spans 14 amino acids. The V end was cut by 8 bases, the J end by 0 bases, with 11 bases between. CDR1 and CDR2 (germline): LNHNV, YYDKDF (reference sequence). The CDR3 sequence: CATGQGSSYNEQFF. Written as DNA, the CDR3 is TGTGCCACCGGGCAGGGTAGCTCCTACAATGAGCAGTTCTTC.

The V gene is TRBV25-1, the J gene TRBJ1-1; 10 nucleotides align to TRBD1. This CDR3 comprises 14 residues. The germline gives CDR1 MGHDK, CDR2 SYGVNS. Trimming removed 6 bases from V and 3 bases from J; junction bases left unmatched: 4. CDR3 loop: CASRDRGFDTEAFF. The CDR3 DNA sequence: TGTGCCAGCAGGGACAGGGGGTTCGACACTGAAGCTTTCTTT.

This rearrangement joins TRBV4-1 to TRBJ1-6; unclear D gene. The CDR3 length is 15 residues. Trimming shortened V by 5 bases and J by 4 bases, and 12 bases separated the two germline ends. Germline CDR1 is MGHRA and CDR2 is YSYEKL. The CDR3 loop reads CASSDSKGYNSPLHF. Written as DNA, the CDR3 is TGCGCCAGCAGCGACTCAAAAGGGTATAATTCACCCCTCCACTTT.

V gene TRBV7-8 combines with J gene TRBJ1-5; D is possibly TRBD1 (5 bases). CDR3 size: 18 residues. Germline values: CDR1 SGHVS, CDR2 FQNEAQ. Between the trimmed V and J ends, which lost 1 base and 0 bases, there was a span of 16 bases. The CDR3 is CASSLGAGRGYSNQPQHF. The CDR3 DNA is TGTGCCAGCAGCTTAGGGGCAGGGAGGGGATATAGCAATCAGCCCCAGCATTTT.

The chain uses TRBV14 and TRBJ2-7; D is perhaps TRBD2 (7 bases). Trimming pared 5 bases from V and 3 bases from J, leaving 14 bases between. CDR3 length equals 14 residues. The germline V gene encodes CDR1 SGHDN and CDR2 FVKESK. CDR3 region: CASSLKGGNYEQYF. The CDR3 nucleotides are TGTGCCAGCAGCTTAAAGGGGGGGAACTACGAGCAGTACTTC. Variable domain in full (rest from reference TRBV14 and TRBJ2-7): EAGVTQFPSHSVIEKGQTVTLRCDPISGHDNLYWYRRVMGKEIKFLLHFVKESKQDESGMPNNRFLAERTGGTYSTLKVQPAELEDSGVYFCASSLKGGNYEQYFGPGTRLTVT.

The chain uses TRBV23-1 and TRBJ2-3; a possible D gene is TRBD1 (6 bases). TRBV23-1 is reported as an ORF; its role is uncertain. This CDR3 region has 16 residues. The V end lost 8 bases, the J end lost 0 bases, and 18 bases lay between the germline ends. The CDR3 loop is CASGRRQARSTDTQYF. CDR3 DNA sequence: TGCGCCAGCGGGCGCCGACAGGCCAGGAGCACAGATACGCAGTATTTT.

This clone was recorded a few times. The chain combines TRBV5-4 with TRBJ1-3, with TRBD1 matching over 7 bases. V lost 2 bases and J lost 4; bases outside the gene matches: 9. Germline CDR1 reads SGHNT; CDR2 reads YYREEE (reference sequence). The CDR3 spans 16 residues. CDR3 protein: CASSLPTGTKGNTIYF. CDR3 DNA: TGTGCCAGCAGCTTACCGACAGGGACAAAGGGAAACACCATATATTTT.

The rearrangement joins TRBV7-8 to TRBJ2-5; TRBD1 matches 10 bases. In germline, CDR1 is SGHVS, CDR2 FQNEAQ. Trimming took 5 bases from V and 4 from J; bases not matched to a gene: 7. The length of the CDR3 is 15 residues. The CDR3 here is CASSLDRGPAETQYF. The DNA of the CDR3 is TGTGCCAGCAGCCTTGACAGGGGGCCCGCAGAGACCCAGTACTTC.

This clone was seen a handful of times. The chain recombines TRBV7-9 with TRBJ2-7, with 7 bases that match TRBD2. This CDR3 spans 14 amino acids. V shed 5 bases and J 5 bases; nucleotides not matched to a gene: 9. Germline V lookup: CDR1 SEHNR, CDR2 FQNEAQ (reference sequence). CDR3 nucleotides: TGTGCCAGCAGCCCCTGGACTAGTACCGACGAGCAGTACTTC. Protein sequence: CASSPWTSTDEQYF. Supplemented by reference TRBV7-9 and TRBJ2-7, the full variable domain reads DTGVSQNPRHKITKRGQNVTFRCDPISEHNRLYWYRQTLGQGPEFLTYFQNEAQLEKSRLLSDRFSAERPKGSFSTLEIQRTEQGDSAMYLCASSPWTSTDEQYFGPGTRLTVT.

In DNA, the CDR3 is TGTGCCAGCAGTGCTCGGGGGAGGGAGGGCTACACCTTC. This translates into CASSARGREGYTF. The chain joins TRBV6-6 to TRBJ1-2; possible D gene TRBD1, 5 bases. Germline CDR1 is MNHNY and CDR2 is SVGAGI (reference sequence). This CDR3 has 13 amino acids. V lost 5 bases to trimming and J lost 8 bases, with 15 bases between them.

The chain joins TRBV19 to TRBJ2-1; 7 nucleotides align to TRBD1. Germline values: CDR1 LNHDA, CDR2 SQIVND (reference sequence). V lost 5 bases to trimming and J lost 5 bases; unmatched junction nucleotides: 12. The CDR3 spans 16 residues. As DNA, the CDR3 is TGTGCCAGTAGTGGTCCGGGACAGAGTTTGAACAATGAGCAGTTCTTC. It specifies CASSGPGQSLNNEQFF. Drawing the rest from reference TRBV19 and TRBJ2-1, the complete variable domain is DGGITQSPKYLFRKEGQNVTLSCEQNLNHDAMYWYRQDPGQGLRLIYYSQIVNDFQKGDIAEGYSVSREKKESFPLTVTSAQKNPTAFYLCASSGPGQSLNNEQFFGPGTRLTVL.

V usage is TRBV28 and J usage is TRBJ2-3; a possible D gene is TRBD1 (7 bases). CDR3 length equals 16 residues. Deletions cut 8 bases from V and 4 bases from J, with 22 bases between. Germline V gene sequence: CDR1 MDHEN, CDR2 SYDVKM. CDR3 protein: CASSQAGTELSDTQYF. The CDR3 bases are TGTGCCAGCTCCCAGGCGGGGACAGAACTTTCAGATACGCAGTATTTT. Full variable domain (outside the CDR3, taken from reference TRBV28 and TRBJ2-3): DVKVTQSSRYLVKRTGEKVFLECVQDMDHENMFWYRQDPGLGLRLIYFSYDVKMKEKGDIPEGYSVSREKKERFSLILESASTNQTSMYLCASSQAGTELSDTQYFGPGTRLTVL.

The chain links TRBV5-4 to TRBJ1-2, with D possibly being TRBD1 (6 bases). V gave up 0 bases and J gave up 8 bases, with 23 bases separating them. The CDR3 totals 17 residues. The germline V gene has CDR1 SGHNT and CDR2 YYREEE (reference sequence). In DNA, the CDR3 is TGTGCCAGCAGCTTGGAGCAGGGGTACCGGTCTTCCCTAGGCTACACCTTC. Translation: CASSLEQGYRSSLGYTF.

The rearrangement uses TRBV7-2 and TRBJ2-3; D not resolved. CDR1 and CDR2 (germline): SGHTA, FQGNSA. The CDR3 is 15 residues long. With 0 bases removed from V and 2 bases from J, the gap between germline ends came to 9 bases. CDR3 residues: CASSLALRTTDTQYF. The CDR3 bases are TGTGCCAGCAGCTTAGCCCTCAGGACCACAGATACGCAGTATTTT.

This rearrangement joins TRBV7-2 to TRBJ2-2; D uncertain. The germline V gene encodes CDR1 SGHTA and CDR2 FQGNSA. The CDR3 spans 16 residues. Trimming pared 3 bases from V and 3 bases from J, leaving 14 bases between. CDR3 in amino acids: CASSLWAPIDTGELFF. CDR3 coding DNA: TGTGCCAGCAGCTTGTGGGCCCCGATAGACACCGGGGAGCTGTTTTTT.

The rearrangement links TRBV7-9 to TRBJ2-7; TRBD1 aligns across 7 bases. This CDR3 is built from 14 residues. CDR1 and CDR2 (germline): SEHNR, FQNEAQ (reference sequence). The junction had 7 bases not matched to a gene; V was cut back by 5 bases and J by 3 bases. The CDR3, as DNA: TGTGCCAGCAGCCACGGGACAGCGAGCTACGAGCAGTACTTC. Protein sequence: CASSHGTASYEQYF.

J is TRBJ2-5 and V is TRBV20-1; D gene uncertain. The CDR3 contains 11 residues. Germline-derived CDR1 and CDR2 are DFQATT and SNEGSKA (reference sequence). V lost 0 bases to trimming and J lost 11 bases, with 10 bases between them. This chain's CDR3 is CSARDLTEQYF. The DNA for the CDR3 is TGCAGTGCTAGAGATCTGACGGAGCAGTACTTC.